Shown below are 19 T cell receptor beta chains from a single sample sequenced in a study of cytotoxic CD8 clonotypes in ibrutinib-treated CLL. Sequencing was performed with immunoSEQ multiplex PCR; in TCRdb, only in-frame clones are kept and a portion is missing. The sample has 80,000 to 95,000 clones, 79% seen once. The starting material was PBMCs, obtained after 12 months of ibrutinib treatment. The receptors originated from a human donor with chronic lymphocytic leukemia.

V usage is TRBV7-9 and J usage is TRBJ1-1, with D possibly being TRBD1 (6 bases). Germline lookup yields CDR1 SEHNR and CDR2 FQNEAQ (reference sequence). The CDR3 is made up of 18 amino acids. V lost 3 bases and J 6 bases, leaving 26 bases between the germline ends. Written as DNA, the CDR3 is TGTGCCAGCAGCTTGCCCCCTGGGGGGGCATGGAAGGAGGCTGAAGCTTTCTTT. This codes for CASSLPPGGAWKEAEAFF.

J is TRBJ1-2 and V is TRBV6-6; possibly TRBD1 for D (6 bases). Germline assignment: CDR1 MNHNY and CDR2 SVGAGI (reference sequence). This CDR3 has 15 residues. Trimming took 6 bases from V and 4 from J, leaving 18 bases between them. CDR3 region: CASRPPGGASYGYTF. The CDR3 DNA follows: TGTGCCAGCAGACCCCCCGGGGGCGCCTCCTATGGCTACACCTTC.

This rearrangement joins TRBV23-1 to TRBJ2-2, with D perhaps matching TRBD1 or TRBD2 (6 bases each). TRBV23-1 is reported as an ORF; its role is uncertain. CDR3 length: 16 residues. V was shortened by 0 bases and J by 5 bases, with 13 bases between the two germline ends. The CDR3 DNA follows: TGCGCCAGCAGTCAATCACCGGGGGCGTGGACCGGGGAGCTGTTTTTT. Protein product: CASSQSPGAWTGELFF.

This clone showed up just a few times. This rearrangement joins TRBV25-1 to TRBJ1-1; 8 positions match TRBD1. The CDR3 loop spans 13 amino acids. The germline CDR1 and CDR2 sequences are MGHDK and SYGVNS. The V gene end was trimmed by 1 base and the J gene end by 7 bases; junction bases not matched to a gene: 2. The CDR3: CASSEFTGGEAFF. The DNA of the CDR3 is TGTGCCAGCAGTGAATTTACAGGGGGTGAAGCTTTCTTT.

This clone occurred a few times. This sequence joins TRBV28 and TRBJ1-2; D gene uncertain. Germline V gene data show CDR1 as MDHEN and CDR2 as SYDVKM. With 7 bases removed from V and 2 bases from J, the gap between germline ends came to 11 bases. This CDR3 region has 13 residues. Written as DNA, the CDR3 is TGTGCCAGCACGGGCAACCCGAACTATGGCTACACCTTC. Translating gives CASTGNPNYGYTF.

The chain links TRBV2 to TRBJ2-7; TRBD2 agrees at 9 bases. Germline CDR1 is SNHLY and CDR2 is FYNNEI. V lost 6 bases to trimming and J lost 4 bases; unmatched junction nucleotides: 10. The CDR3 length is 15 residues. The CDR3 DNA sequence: TGTGCCAGCAGGAAAGCGGGAGGCACTGGGTACGAGCAGTACTTC. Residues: CASRKAGGTGYEQYF.

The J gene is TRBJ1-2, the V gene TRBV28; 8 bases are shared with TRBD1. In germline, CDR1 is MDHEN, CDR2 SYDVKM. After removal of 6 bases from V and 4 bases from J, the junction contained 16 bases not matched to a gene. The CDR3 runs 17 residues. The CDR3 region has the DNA TGTGCCAGCAGACCACTAGACCCAGGGGGCTCCCCCTATGGCTACACCTTC. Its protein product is CASRPLDPGGSPYGYTF.

The CDR3 region is CSVEETGDTQYF. The CDR3 region has the DNA TGCAGCGTTGAAGAAACCGGAGATACGCAGTATTTT. The V call is TRBV29-1, the J call TRBJ2-3; D is ambiguous. The CDR3 has 12 residues. Trimming removed 0 bases from V and 5 bases from J, with 6 bases in between. Germline lookup yields CDR1 SQVTM and CDR2 ANQGSEA.

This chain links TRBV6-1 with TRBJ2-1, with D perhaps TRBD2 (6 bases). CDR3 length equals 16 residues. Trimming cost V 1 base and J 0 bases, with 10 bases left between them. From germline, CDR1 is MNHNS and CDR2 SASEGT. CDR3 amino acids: CASSEVRGSSYNEQFF. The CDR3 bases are TGTGCCAGCAGTGAAGTACGGGGGAGCTCCTACAATGAGCAGTTCTTC.

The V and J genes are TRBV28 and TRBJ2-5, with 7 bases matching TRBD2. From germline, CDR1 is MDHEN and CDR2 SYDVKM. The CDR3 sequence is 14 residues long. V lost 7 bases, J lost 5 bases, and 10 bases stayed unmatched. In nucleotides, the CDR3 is TGTGCCAGCAATCCGGGAGGCCGGGTGGAGACCCAGTACTTC. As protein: CASNPGGRVETQYF.

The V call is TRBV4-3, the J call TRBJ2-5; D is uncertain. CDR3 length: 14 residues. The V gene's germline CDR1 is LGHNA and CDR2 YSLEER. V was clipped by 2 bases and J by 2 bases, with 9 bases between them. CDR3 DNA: TGCGCCAGCAGCCAAAATCACCCACAAGAGACCCAGTACTTC. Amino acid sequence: CASSQNHPQETQYF.

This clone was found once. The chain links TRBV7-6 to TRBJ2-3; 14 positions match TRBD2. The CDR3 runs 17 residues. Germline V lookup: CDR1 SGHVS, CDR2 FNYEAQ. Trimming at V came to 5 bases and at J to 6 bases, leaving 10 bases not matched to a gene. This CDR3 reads CASSPQTSGGAADTQYF. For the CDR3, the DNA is TGTGCCAGCAGCCCCCAGACTAGCGGGGGGGCTGCGGATACGCAGTATTTT.

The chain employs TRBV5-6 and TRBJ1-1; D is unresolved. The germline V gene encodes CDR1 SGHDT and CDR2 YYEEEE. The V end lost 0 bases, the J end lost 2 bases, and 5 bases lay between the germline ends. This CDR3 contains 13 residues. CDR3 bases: TGTGCCAGCAGCTTGGAGGGTAACACTGAAGCTTTCTTT. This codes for CASSLEGNTEAFF.

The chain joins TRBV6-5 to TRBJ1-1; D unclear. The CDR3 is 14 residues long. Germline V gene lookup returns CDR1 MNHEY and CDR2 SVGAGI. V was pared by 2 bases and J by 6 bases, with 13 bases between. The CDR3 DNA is TGTGCCAGCAGTTACCTCGCAGGACCCGCTGAAGCTTTCTTT. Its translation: CASSYLAGPAEAFF.

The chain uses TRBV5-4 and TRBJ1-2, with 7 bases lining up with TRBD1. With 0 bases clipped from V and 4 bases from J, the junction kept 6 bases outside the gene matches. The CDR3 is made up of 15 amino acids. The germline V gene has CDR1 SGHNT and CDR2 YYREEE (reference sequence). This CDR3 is CASSLDLGQAYGYTF. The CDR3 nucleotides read TGTGCCAGCAGCTTGGATCTTGGACAGGCCTATGGCTACACCTTC.

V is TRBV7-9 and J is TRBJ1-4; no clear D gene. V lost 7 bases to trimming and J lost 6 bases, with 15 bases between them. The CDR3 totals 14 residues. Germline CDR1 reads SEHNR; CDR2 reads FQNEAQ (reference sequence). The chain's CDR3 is CASTAPTRDEKLFF. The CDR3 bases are TGTGCCAGCACTGCTCCCACCCGGGATGAAAAACTGTTTTTT.

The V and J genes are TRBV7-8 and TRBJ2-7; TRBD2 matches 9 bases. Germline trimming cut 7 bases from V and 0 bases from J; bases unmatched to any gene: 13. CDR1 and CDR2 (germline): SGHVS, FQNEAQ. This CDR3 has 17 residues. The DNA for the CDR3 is TGTGCCAGCAACATAGCGGGAGTACGGGGGGACTCCTACGAGCAGTACTTC. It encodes CASNIAGVRGDSYEQYF.

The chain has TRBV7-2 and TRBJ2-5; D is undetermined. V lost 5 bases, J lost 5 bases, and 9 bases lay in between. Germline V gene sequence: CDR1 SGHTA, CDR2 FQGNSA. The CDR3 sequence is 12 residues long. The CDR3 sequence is CASSPVVETQYF. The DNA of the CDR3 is TGTGCCAGCAGCCCAGTGGTCGAGACCCAGTACTTC.

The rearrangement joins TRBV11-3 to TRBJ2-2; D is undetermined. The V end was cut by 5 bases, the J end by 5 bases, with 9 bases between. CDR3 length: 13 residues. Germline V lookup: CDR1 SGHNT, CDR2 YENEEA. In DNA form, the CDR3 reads TGTGCCAGCAGCCGCCATAGGACCGGGGAGCTGTTTTTT. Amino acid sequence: CASSRHRTGELFF.